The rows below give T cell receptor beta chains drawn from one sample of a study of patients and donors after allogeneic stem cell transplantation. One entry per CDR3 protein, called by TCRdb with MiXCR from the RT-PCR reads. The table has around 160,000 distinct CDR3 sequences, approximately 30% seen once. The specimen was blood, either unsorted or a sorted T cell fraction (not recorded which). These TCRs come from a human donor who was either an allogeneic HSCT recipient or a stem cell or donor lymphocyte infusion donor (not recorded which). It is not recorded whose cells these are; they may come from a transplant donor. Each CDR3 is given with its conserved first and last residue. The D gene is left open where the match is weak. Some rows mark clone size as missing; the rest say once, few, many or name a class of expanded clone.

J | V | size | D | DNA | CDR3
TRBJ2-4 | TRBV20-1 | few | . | TGCAGTGCTAGAGCCACGTGGGCCAAAAACATTCAGTACTTC | CSARATWAKNIQYF
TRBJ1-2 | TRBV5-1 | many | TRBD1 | TGCGCCAGCAGCACAGGGGGCTTCTATGGCTACACCTTC | CASSTGGFYGYTF
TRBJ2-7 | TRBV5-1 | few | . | TGCGCCAGCAGTTCAGCCTACGAGCAGTACTTC | CASSSAYEQYF
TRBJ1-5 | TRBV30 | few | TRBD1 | TGTGCCTGGGACACAGGGGATTATCAGCCCCAGCATTTT | CAWDTGDYQPQHF
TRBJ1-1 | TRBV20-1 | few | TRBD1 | TGCAGTGCTCCTCCCGGGACAGGAAATATGAACACTGAAGCTTTCTTT | CSAPPGTGNMNTEAFF
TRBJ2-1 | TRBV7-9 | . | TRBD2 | TGTGCCAGCAGCCGGACTAGCGGGGTTTACAATGAGCAGTTCTTC | CASSRTSGVYNEQFF
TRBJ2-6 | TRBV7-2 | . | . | TGTGCCAGCACCTCCAACACCTTTGCCGCCAACGTCCTGACTTTC | CASTSNTFAANVLTF
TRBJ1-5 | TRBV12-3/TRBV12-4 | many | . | TGTGCCAGCAGTTCCTCAGGGGAGGGAGGCCAGCCCCAGCATTTT | CASSSSGEGGQPQHF
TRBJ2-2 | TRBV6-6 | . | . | TGTGCCAGCACCCGAGGTGGTACCGGGGAGCTGTTTTTT | CASTRGGTGELFF
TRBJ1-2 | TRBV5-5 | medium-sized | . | TGTGCCAGCAGCTCGACATCTAACTATGGCTACACCTTC | CASSSTSNYGYTF
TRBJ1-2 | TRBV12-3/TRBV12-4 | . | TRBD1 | TGTGCCAGCAGTACAGGGGGCGACTATGGCTACACCTTC | CASSTGGDYGYTF
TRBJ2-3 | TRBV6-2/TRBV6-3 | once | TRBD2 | TGTGCCAGCATCCACAGCGGGGCGGATACGCAGTATTTT | CASIHSGADTQYF
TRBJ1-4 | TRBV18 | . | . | TGTGCCAGCTCACCACCCACAGGGCCTAATGAAAAACTGTTTTTT | CASSPPTGPNEKLFF
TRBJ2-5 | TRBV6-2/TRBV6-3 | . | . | TGTGCCAGCGAGAGAGGGAGCGAGACCCAGTACTTC | CASERGSETQYF
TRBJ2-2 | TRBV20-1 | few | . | TGCAGTGCAGCGGCCGCGCCGAACACCGGGGAGCTGTTTTTT | CSAAAAPNTGELFF
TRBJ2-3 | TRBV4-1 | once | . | TGCGCCAGCAGCCCAATCGGGACTTCATCAGATACGCAGTATTTT | CASSPIGTSSDTQYF
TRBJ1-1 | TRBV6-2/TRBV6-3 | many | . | TGTGCCAGCAGTCGGGGCTTTCGAAGTGGCACTGAAGCTTTCTTT | CASSRGFRSGTEAFF
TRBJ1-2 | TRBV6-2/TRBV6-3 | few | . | TGTGCCAGCAATCAGAACCGCTATGGCTACACCTTC | CASNQNRYGYTF